The sequence of this T cell receptor (beta chain) was determined in a study of post-analysis software for immune sequencing data. Study-wide results and caveats: Included in a set of five TRBV segments more frequent in patients than controls were TRBV5-6, TRBV5-1 and TRBV20-1.

To note about this clonotype: What it binds is not known.

Libraries were made from TCR beta cDNA, and they carried unique molecular identifiers. TCRdb itself ran the PCR reads through MiXCR, one entry per CDR3 protein. The sample comprises about 540,000 distinct CDR3 sequences, around a third of which are singletons, and less than 6% rests with the top ten. The V gene end was trimmed by 2 bases and the J gene end by 1 base; junction bases not matched to a gene: 7. The CDR3 runs 17 residues. The sequencing sample was made of blood. The chain uses TRBV12-3 or TRBV12-4 and TRBJ2-1; TRBD2 agrees at 8 bases. This clonotype was sampled from a girl under 18 with multiple sclerosis. The CDR3 loop is CASSLRGGIWSYNEQFF. In nucleotides, the CDR3 is TGTGCCAGCAGTTTACGGGGGGGAATTTGGTCCTACAATGAGCAGTTCTTC.